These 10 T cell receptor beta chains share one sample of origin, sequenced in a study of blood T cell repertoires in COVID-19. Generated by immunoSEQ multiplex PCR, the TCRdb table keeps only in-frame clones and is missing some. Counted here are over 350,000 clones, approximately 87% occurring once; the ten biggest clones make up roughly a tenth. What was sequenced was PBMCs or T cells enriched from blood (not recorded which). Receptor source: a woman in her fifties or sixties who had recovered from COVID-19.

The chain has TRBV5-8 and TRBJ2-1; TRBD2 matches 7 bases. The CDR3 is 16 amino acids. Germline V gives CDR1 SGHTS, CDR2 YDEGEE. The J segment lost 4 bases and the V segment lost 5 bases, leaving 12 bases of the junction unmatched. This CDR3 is CASRPSGTAGYNEQFF. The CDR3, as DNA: TGTGCCAGCAGACCCAGTGGAACAGCGGGGTACAATGAGCAGTTCTTC.

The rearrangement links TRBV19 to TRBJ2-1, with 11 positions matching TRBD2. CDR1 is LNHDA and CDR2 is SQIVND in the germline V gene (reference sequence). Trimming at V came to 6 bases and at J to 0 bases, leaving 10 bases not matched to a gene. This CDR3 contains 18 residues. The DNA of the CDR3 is TGTGCCAGTAGGGGGGGGACTAGCGGCCCTAGCTCCTACAATGAGCAGTTCTTC. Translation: CASRGGTSGPSSYNEQFF. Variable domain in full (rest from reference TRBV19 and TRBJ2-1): DGGITQSPKYLFRKEGQNVTLSCEQNLNHDAMYWYRQDPGQGLRLIYYSQIVNDFQKGDIAEGYSVSREKKESFPLTVTSAQKNPTAFYLCASRGGTSGPSSYNEQFFGPGTRLTVL.

CDR3 coding DNA: TGTGCCAACGAGGACAGCTCCTACAATGAGCAGTTCTTC. The encoded protein is CANEDSSYNEQFF. The rearrangement joins TRBV2 to TRBJ2-1; weak D call: TRBD1 (6 bases). Trimming took off 10 bases at V and 0 bases at J, with 10 bases between the two ends. The germline V gene has CDR1 SNHLY and CDR2 FYNNEI. This CDR3 has 13 residues.

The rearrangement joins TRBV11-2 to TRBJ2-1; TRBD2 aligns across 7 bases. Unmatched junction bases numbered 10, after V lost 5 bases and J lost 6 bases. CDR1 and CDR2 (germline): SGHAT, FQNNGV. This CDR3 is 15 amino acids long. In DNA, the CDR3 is TGTGCCAGCAGCCCCCTGGCGGGGGACCCCAATGAGCAGTTCTTC. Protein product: CASSPLAGDPNEQFF.

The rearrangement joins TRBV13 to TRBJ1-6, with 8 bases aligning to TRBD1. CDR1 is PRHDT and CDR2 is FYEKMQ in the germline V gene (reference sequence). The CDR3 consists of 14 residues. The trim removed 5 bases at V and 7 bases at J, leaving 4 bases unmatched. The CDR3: CASSKDRGNSPLHF. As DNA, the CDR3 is TGTGCCAGCAGCAAAGACAGGGGAAATTCACCCCTCCACTTT.

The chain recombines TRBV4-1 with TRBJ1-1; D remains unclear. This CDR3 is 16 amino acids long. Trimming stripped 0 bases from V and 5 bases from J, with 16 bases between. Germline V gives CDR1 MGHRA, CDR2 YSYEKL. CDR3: CASSQDERGRLTEAFF. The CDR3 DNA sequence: TGCGCCAGCAGCCAAGATGAGCGGGGAAGATTGACTGAAGCTTTCTTT.

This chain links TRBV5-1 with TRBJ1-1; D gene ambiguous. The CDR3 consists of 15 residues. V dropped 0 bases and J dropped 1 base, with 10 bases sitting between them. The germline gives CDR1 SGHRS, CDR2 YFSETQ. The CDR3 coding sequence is TGCGCCAGCAGCTTGGTTTCGGTAAGGAACACTGAAGCTTTCTTT. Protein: CASSLVSVRNTEAFF.

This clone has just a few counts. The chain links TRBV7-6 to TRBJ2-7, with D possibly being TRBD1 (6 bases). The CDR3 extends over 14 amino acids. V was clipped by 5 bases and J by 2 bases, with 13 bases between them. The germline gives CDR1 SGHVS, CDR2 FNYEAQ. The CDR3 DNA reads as TGTGCCAGCAGCCGGGACATCGGACCCTACGAGCAGTACTTC. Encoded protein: CASSRDIGPYEQYF.

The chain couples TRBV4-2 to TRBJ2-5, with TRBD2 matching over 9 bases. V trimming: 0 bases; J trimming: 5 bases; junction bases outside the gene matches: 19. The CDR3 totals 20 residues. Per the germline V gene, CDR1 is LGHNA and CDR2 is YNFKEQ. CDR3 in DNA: TGTGCCAGCAGCCAAGAAAGCGGTGTAGTGGAGCGGGGGGTGAGGGAGACCCAGTACTTC. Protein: CASSQESGVVERGVRETQYF.

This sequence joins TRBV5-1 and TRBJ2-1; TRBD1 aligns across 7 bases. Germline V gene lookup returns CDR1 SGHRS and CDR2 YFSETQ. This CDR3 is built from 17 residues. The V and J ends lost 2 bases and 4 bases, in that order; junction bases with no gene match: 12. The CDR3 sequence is CASSLQAGQAIYNEQFF. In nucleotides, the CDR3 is TGCGCCAGCAGCTTACAGGCCGGACAGGCGATTTACAATGAGCAGTTCTTC.